The source of this TCR beta chain is a study of cytomegalovirus exposure and HLA in healthy donors. Study findings and constraints: TRBV6-2, TRBV6-3 and other indistinguishable V segments were excluded. In a later analysis, compared with equally common non-associated chains, HLA-associated beta chains were more expanded.

This PCR relied on a set of 60 Vbeta primers and 13 Jbeta primers. Produced via immunoSEQ multiplex PCR; TCRdb's table is partial and in-frame only. The sample carries about 160,000 clones, 75% to 85% recorded once. Concerning this clone itself: What it recognizes is unknown.

Trimming cost V 2 bases and J 6 bases, with 12 bases left between them. The V gene's germline CDR1 is GTSNPN and CDR2 SVGIG (reference sequence). The length of the CDR3 is 13 residues. The receptor comes from a man between 45 and 60 years old in good health and CMV-seropositive. What was sequenced was PBMCs. The chain uses TRBV30 and TRBJ2-3; no reliable D call. The CDR3 nucleotides read TGTGCCTGGAGTACACGGAGTGTCGATACGCAGTATTTT. Translation gives CAWSTRSVDTQYF. Using reference TRBV30 and TRBJ2-3 for the parts outside the CDR3, the full variable domain is SQTIHQWPATLVQPVGSPLSLECTVEGTSNPNLYWYRQAAGRGLQLLFYSVGIGQISSEVPQNLSASRPQDRQFILSSKKLLLSDSGFYLCAWSTRSVDTQYFGPGTRLTVL.